This T cell receptor beta chain was recovered during a study of patients and donors after allogeneic stem cell transplantation. This clonotype was picked up one time. The CDR3 consists of 14 residues. V was cut by 1 base and J by 1 base, with 6 bases left in between. CDR1 is LGHNA, CDR2 YSLEER, per germline. TCRdb recomputed calls from the RT-PCR reads with MiXCR, one row per CDR3 protein. The sample gives some 200,000 distinct CDR3 sequences, around 41% of which show up once; about 30% is in the top ten. This chain connects TRBV4-3 to TRBJ2-3, with a tentative D call TRBD2 (5 bases). The source of this sequence is a human donor who was either an allogeneic HSCT recipient or a stem cell or donor lymphocyte infusion donor (not recorded which). It is not recorded whose cells these are; they may come from a transplant donor. The sequenced material came from blood, either unsorted or a sorted T cell fraction (not recorded which). Written as DNA, the CDR3 is TGCGCCAGCAGCCAAGTGGAGGGCACAGATACGCAGTATTTT. It is translated as CASSQVEGTDTQYF.